Sequencing of this TCR beta chain was carried out in a study of cytomegalovirus exposure and HLA in healthy donors. Points from the study as a whole: Reportedly, diagnosis of cytomegalovirus status by the classifier showed high specificity and sensitivity. According to the study, 160 or so TCR beta chains were cytomegalovirus-associated. With further analysis later on, most CMV-associated TCR beta chains appeared HLA-restricted.

The PCR was carried out with 60 Vbeta primers and 13 Jbeta primers. Measured with immunoSEQ multiplex PCR; TCRdb has only the in-frame clones, and not every one. The profile covers 95,000 to 110,000 clones, with 76% appearing a single time and approximately 10% taken by the ten largest. Details on this clone: Its specificity is unknown.

The germline V gene encodes CDR1 SGHRS and CDR2 YFSETQ. The CDR3 is 13 residues long. V shed 2 bases and J shed 8 bases, with 13 bases lying between them. Source material: PBMCs. This TCR was sampled from a woman under 30 in good health and CMV-seropositive. The chain uses TRBV5-1 and TRBJ1-2; D is uncertain. CDR3 residues: CASSFSAGGGYTF. CDR3 nucleotides: TGCGCCAGCAGCTTCTCGGCAGGAGGAGGCTACACCTTC.